This is a list of T cell receptor beta chains from one sample in a study of T cells expressing NK-cell markers. For each CDR3 protein, TCRdb gives one entry from its re-call of the 5' RACE reads, without DNA. The specimen's table records approximately 440,000 distinct CDR3 sequences. Sequenced sample: blood T cells: a sorted CD56 or NKG2C T cell subset, CD4+ or CD8+ T cells, or bulk PBMC T cells (not recorded which). The receptors were sampled from a woman aged 50 to 60 in good health. CDR3s include the opening cysteine and the closing phenylalanine or tryptophan.

TRBJ1-2 | TRBV29-1 | CSVVGQLNYGYTF
TRBJ2-1 | TRBV21-1 | CASSKAGESVAGGCNEQFF
TRBJ2-5 | TRBV5-1 | CASKGDSSLQTQYF
TRBJ2-1 | TRBV5-6 | CASSFRGVLRTYNEQFF
TRBJ2-7 | TRBV6-5 | CASSYKLAGGSEQYF
TRBJ2-5 | TRBV9 | CASSSRTQVETQYF
TRBJ2-7 | TRBV4-1 | CASSQVSGGASSYEQYF
TRBJ1-3 | TRBV20-1 | CSALRDGNTIYF
TRBJ2-1 | TRBV20-1 | CSASRSASDHEQFF
TRBJ1-3 | TRBV5-1 | CASGHDTGRLSGNTIYF
TRBJ2-7 | TRBV7-2 | CASSPGRDYRYEQYF